The present entry profiles one T cell receptor beta chain with its context. Its antigen is currently unknown. The junction differs from germline at one of its ends, possibly a read error. The data belong to a study of cytomegalovirus exposure and HLA in healthy donors. Study-level findings and limits: Available immune exposure information was restricted to CMV serostatus only.

The CDR3 totals 15 residues. Germline V gene data show CDR1 as MNHEY and CDR2 as SMNVEV (reference sequence). Vbeta (60) and Jbeta (13) primers were used in the PCR. Assay used: immunoSEQ multiplex PCR; TCRdb lists only in-frame clones, some missing. The sample yields about 34,000 clones, roughly 80% seen once. The sample consisted of PBMCs. This chain uses TRBV27 with TRBJ1-4; D uncertain. This clonotype was obtained from a woman in her late teens or twenties in good health and CMV-seropositive. The chain's CDR3 is CASSLSIGENEKLFF. The CDR3 DNA reads as TGTGCCAGCAGTCTATCAATCGGTGAGAATGAAAAACTGTTTTTT.